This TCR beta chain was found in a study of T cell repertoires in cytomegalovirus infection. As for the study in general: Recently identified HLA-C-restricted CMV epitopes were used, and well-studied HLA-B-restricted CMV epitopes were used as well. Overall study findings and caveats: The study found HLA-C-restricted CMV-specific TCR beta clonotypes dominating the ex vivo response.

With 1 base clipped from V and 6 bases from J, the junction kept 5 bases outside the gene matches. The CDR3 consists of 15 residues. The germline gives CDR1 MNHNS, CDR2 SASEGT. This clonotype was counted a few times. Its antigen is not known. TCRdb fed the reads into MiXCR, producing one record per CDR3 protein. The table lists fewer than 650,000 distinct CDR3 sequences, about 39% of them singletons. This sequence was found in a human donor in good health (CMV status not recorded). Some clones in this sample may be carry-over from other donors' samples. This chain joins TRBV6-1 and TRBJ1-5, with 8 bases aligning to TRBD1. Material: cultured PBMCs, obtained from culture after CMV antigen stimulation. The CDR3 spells CASSEGAGGGQPQHF. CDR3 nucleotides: TGTGCCAGCAGTGAAGGGGCAGGGGGCGGTCAGCCCCAGCATTTT.